The 31 T cell receptor beta chains in this list originate from one sample, sequenced in a study of blood T cell repertoires in COVID-19. Clones were sequenced by immunoSEQ multiplex PCR, and TCRdb holds only the in-frame ones, with some missing. The data contain around 120,000 clones, over 70% of them seen just once; the ten biggest clones take up 2.3%. Sequenced material: peripheral blood. The receptors were gathered from a man between 65 and 85 years old with acute or convalescent COVID-19.

This clone was counted a few times. The chain uses TRBV3-1 (or the pseudogene TRBV3-2) and TRBJ1-2, with D perhaps TRBD1 (6 bases). Germline V lookup: CDR1 LGHDT, CDR2 YNNKEL (reference sequence). The length of the CDR3 is 15 residues. The ends were cut back, 6 bases at V and 2 bases at J, with 16 bases in the middle. The CDR3 coding sequence is TGTGCCAGCAGAAACTCCGGGACACCAAACTATGGCTACACCTTC. Protein product: CASRNSGTPNYGYTF.

Remarks on this clone: The junction and the germline gene differ at one end; a read error may be behind it. The V call is TRBV3-1 (or the pseudogene TRBV3-2), the J call TRBJ1-4; D ambiguous. The CDR3 is 15 residues long. Germline V CDR1 and CDR2: LGHDT, YNNKEL (reference sequence). CDR3 amino acids: CASSQGLTVNEKLFF. The CDR3 bases are TGTGCCAGCAGTCAAGGTCTTACGGTCAATGAAAAACTGTTTTTT.

The chain is built from TRBV7-2 and TRBJ1-5; D is ambiguous. V was shortened by 2 bases and J by 2 bases, with 13 bases between the two germline ends. The CDR3 runs to 16 residues. Germline V lookup: CDR1 SGHTA, CDR2 FQGNSA. CDR3 in amino acids: CASSLRARGGNQPQHF. The DNA of the CDR3 is TGTGCCAGCAGCTTAAGGGCTCGGGGAGGCAATCAGCCCCAGCATTTT.

The rearrangement joins TRBV13 to TRBJ1-2; D possibly corresponds to TRBD1 (5 bases). CDR1 PRHDT and CDR2 FYEKMQ come from the germline V gene (reference sequence). The CDR3 has 15 residues. V was shortened by 0 bases and J by 5 bases, with 13 bases between the two germline ends. This CDR3 is CASSLGESGGYGYTF. In DNA form, the CDR3 reads TGTGCCAGCAGCTTAGGGGAGTCGGGGGGGTATGGCTACACCTTC. Combining the CDR3 with reference TRBV13 and TRBJ1-2 gives the whole variable domain AAGVIQSPRHLIKEKRETATLKCYPIPRHDTVYWYQQGPGQDPQFLISFYEKMQSDKGSIPDRFSAQQFSDYHSELNMSSLELGDSALYFCASSLGESGGYGYTFGSGTRLTVV.

J is TRBJ1-2 and V is TRBV6-4; perhaps TRBD1 as D (5 bases). The V and J ends lost 3 bases and 3 bases respectively, with 11 bases between them. The CDR3 loop spans 14 amino acids. Germline values: CDR1 MRHNA, CDR2 SNTAGT. The chain's CDR3 is CASSESGSHYGYTF. CDR3 nucleotide sequence: TGTGCCAGCAGTGAATCAGGGTCGCACTATGGCTACACCTTC.

The sample holds a few counts of this clone. This sequence joins TRBV18 and TRBJ1-6; 9 positions agree with TRBD1. The CDR3 extends over 16 amino acids. V gave up 4 bases and J gave up 6 bases; unmatched junction bases: 7. The germline CDR1 and CDR2 sequences are KGHSH and LQKENI. CDR3 protein: CASSQGQGALNSPLHF. In DNA form, the CDR3 reads TGTGCCAGCTCACAGGGACAGGGCGCACTTAATTCACCCCTCCACTTT.

This clone came up a few times. The CDR3 coding sequence is TGTGCCAGCAGCCCCCTTTGGGGACAGGGTGGCTCGTGTGGAAACACCATATATTTT. This encodes CASSPLWGQGGSCGNTIYF. V and J are TRBV3-1 (or the pseudogene TRBV3-2) and TRBJ1-3; 9 bases map to TRBD1. Per the germline V gene, CDR1 is LGHDT and CDR2 is YNNKEL (reference sequence). There are 19 residues in the CDR3. Trimming cost V 4 bases and J 3 bases; bases outside gene matches: 16.

The V gene is TRBV29-1, the J gene TRBJ1-2, with 7 bases aligning to TRBD1. Germline values: CDR1 SQVTM, CDR2 ANQGSEA. The CDR3 has 13 residues. V shed 6 bases and J 7 bases; nucleotides not matched to a gene: 11. The CDR3 spells CSVWTGGPTGYTF. CDR3 DNA: TGCAGCGTGTGGACAGGCGGGCCCACTGGCTACACCTTC. The full variable domain, completed using reference TRBV29-1 and TRBJ1-2, is SAVISQKPSRDICQRGTSLTIQCQVDSQVTMMFWYRQQPGQSLTLIATANQGSEATYESGFVIDKFPISRPNLTFSTLTVSNMSPEDSSIYLCSVWTGGPTGYTFGSGTRLTVV.

The chain recombines TRBV4-1 with TRBJ1-4, with 8 nucleotides matching TRBD1. The CDR3 loop spans 16 amino acids. CDR1 is MGHRA and CDR2 is YSYEKL in the germline V gene. Germline trimming cut 4 bases from V and 7 bases from J; bases unmatched to any gene: 11. In DNA, the CDR3 is TGCGCCAGCAGCCGCCCCAGGGGGCGAGGGGGTGAAAAACTGTTTTTT. As protein: CASSRPRGRGGEKLFF.

The gene calls are TRBV5-1 and TRBJ2-7; perhaps TRBD2 as D (6 bases). This CDR3 has 14 residues. Germline lookup yields CDR1 SGHRS and CDR2 YFSETQ. V lost 1 base and J 0 bases, leaving 8 bases between the germline ends. Written as DNA, the CDR3 is TGCGCCAGCAGCTTGAGGGGAGGCTCCTACGAGCAGTACTTC. The encoded protein is CASSLRGGSYEQYF.

The genes are TRBV19 and TRBJ1-1, with a weak D call TRBD1 (5 bases). The CDR3 covers 14 residues. The V gene's germline CDR1 is LNHDA and CDR2 SQIVND (reference sequence). V lost 7 bases and J lost 7, with 19 bases in between. In nucleotides, the CDR3 is TGTGCCAGTACCTCCTGGGGGGGGGAGCTTGAAGCTTTCTTT. Protein: CASTSWGGELEAFF.

This chain connects TRBV7-3 to TRBJ2-5, with TRBD2 matching over 10 bases. The V segment lost 2 bases and the J segment 5 bases; nucleotides outside the gene matches: 11. The CDR3 has 17 residues. Germline V gives CDR1 SGHTA, CDR2 FQGTGA. For the CDR3, the DNA is TGTGCCAGCAGCTTATTGGGAGAGCGGGGGGGCCAGGAGACCCAGTACTTC. Translated, it gives CASSLLGERGGQETQYF.

V usage is TRBV7-8 and J usage is TRBJ2-7, with a tentative D call TRBD2 (7 bases). The CDR3 totals 17 residues. Trimming cost V 5 bases and J 1 base, with 21 bases left between them. CDR1 is SGHVS, CDR2 FQNEAQ, per germline. The chain's CDR3 is CASSLVVGGATSYEQYF. Here the CDR3 DNA reads TGTGCCAGCAGCCTCGTCGTTGGGGGGGCTACATCCTACGAGCAGTACTTC.

The chain uses TRBV3-1 (or the pseudogene TRBV3-2) and TRBJ1-2; D is ambiguous. Deletions cut 3 bases from V and 2 bases from J, with 10 bases between. This CDR3 contains 14 residues. The germline V gene has CDR1 LGHDT and CDR2 YNNKEL (reference sequence). As DNA, the CDR3 is TGTGCCAGCAGCCATAATGGGGAGAACTATGGCTACACCTTC. Translation gives CASSHNGENYGYTF.

This rearrangement joins TRBV9 to TRBJ2-3, with 7 bases that match TRBD1. The germline V gene has CDR1 SGDLS and CDR2 YYNGEE. V shed 4 bases and J 4 bases; nucleotides not matched to a gene: 9. CDR3 length equals 15 residues. The CDR3 nucleotides read TGTGCCAGCAGCTTATCTCGACAGGGCGCAGATACGCAGTATTTT. Its protein product is CASSLSRQGADTQYF.

This chain joins TRBV19 and TRBJ2-1; 9 bases are shared with TRBD1. The CDR3 loop spans 16 amino acids. Germline CDR1 reads LNHDA; CDR2 reads SQIVND (reference sequence). J lost 1 base, V lost 5 bases, and 6 bases had no gene match. CDR3 in amino acids: CASSLRDRASYNEQFF. As DNA, the CDR3 is TGTGCCAGTAGTCTCCGGGACAGGGCTTCCTACAATGAGCAGTTCTTC. Full variable domain (remainder filled in from reference TRBV19 and TRBJ2-1): DGGITQSPKYLFRKEGQNVTLSCEQNLNHDAMYWYRQDPGQGLRLIYYSQIVNDFQKGDIAEGYSVSREKKESFPLTVTSAQKNPTAFYLCASSLRDRASYNEQFFGPGTRLTVL.

The rearrangement links TRBV5-1 to TRBJ1-3; no clear D. The germline V gene has CDR1 SGHRS and CDR2 YFSETQ. This CDR3 is built from 15 residues. Trimming took off 1 base at V and 1 base at J, with 9 bases between the two ends. The chain's CDR3 is CASSLLPLSGNTIYF. The DNA of the CDR3 is TGCGCCAGCAGCTTGCTGCCACTATCTGGAAACACCATATATTTT. Full variable domain (missing parts from reference TRBV5-1 and TRBJ1-3): KAGVTQTPRYLIKTRGQQVTLSCSPISGHRSVSWYQQTPGQGLQFLFEYFSETQRNKGNFPGRFSGRQFSNSRSEMNVSTLELGDSALYLCASSLLPLSGNTIYFGEGSWLTVV.

This clone was found a few times. The V gene is TRBV19, the J gene TRBJ2-1, with TRBD2 identical over 8 bases. This CDR3 comprises 16 residues. Germline values: CDR1 LNHDA, CDR2 SQIVND (reference sequence). Trimming at V came to 1 base and at J to 1 base, leaving 3 bases not matched to a gene. CDR3 DNA sequence: TGTGCCAGTAGTATAGTCGGGGGGGGATCCTACAATGAGCAGTTCTTC. The encoded protein is CASSIVGGGSYNEQFF.

The chain uses TRBV18 and TRBJ1-2; D call uncertain. The CDR3 is 11 amino acids. V lost 3 bases, J lost 8 bases, and 7 bases lay in between. Germline V lookup: CDR1 KGHSH, CDR2 LQKENI. Here the CDR3 reads CASSPDWGYTF. Here the CDR3 DNA reads TGTGCCAGCTCACCGGACTGGGGCTACACCTTC.

The CDR3: CASRPTGGLNTEAFF. In nucleotides, the CDR3 is TGCGCCAGCAGACCTACAGGGGGCCTAAACACTGAAGCTTTCTTT. J is TRBJ1-1 and V is TRBV5-1; 9 bases fit TRBD1. V dropped 5 bases and J dropped 2; count of bases not matched to a gene: 7. CDR3 length equals 15 residues. The germline gives CDR1 SGHRS, CDR2 YFSETQ. Full variable domain (missing parts from reference TRBV5-1 and TRBJ1-1): KAGVTQTPRYLIKTRGQQVTLSCSPISGHRSVSWYQQTPGQGLQFLFEYFSETQRNKGNFPGRFSGRQFSNSRSEMNVSTLELGDSALYLCASRPTGGLNTEAFFGQGTRLTVV.

This chain's CDR3 is CASSTPGQGSEGYTF. The CDR3, as DNA: TGCGCCAGCAGCACCCCCGGACAGGGGTCGGAAGGCTACACCTTC. The rearrangement links TRBV5-1 to TRBJ1-2; 9 bases agree with TRBD1. Trimming at V came to 4 bases and at J to 8 bases, leaving 12 bases not matched to a gene. The CDR3 has 15 amino acids. Germline CDR1 reads SGHRS; CDR2 reads YFSETQ.

The rearrangement joins TRBV5-1 to TRBJ1-1; D is uncertain. This CDR3 region has 15 residues. CDR1 and CDR2 from the germline V gene are SGHRS and YFSETQ. V was clipped by 2 bases and J by 2 bases, with 13 bases between them. For the CDR3, the DNA is TGCGCCAGCAGCTTACACTCTAACAGTAACACTGAAGCTTTCTTT. Translated, it gives CASSLHSNSNTEAFF.

The rearrangement uses TRBV3-1 (or the pseudogene TRBV3-2) and TRBJ2-7; D gene uncertain. CDR3 size: 13 residues. The germline CDR1 and CDR2 sequences are LGHDT and YNNKEL (reference sequence). V lost 1 base and J 4 bases, leaving 8 bases between the germline ends. CDR3 DNA: TGTGCCAGCAGCCAAGTATCTGCGTACGAGCAGTACTTC. Its translation: CASSQVSAYEQYF.

The V and J genes are TRBV29-1 and TRBJ2-7; the match to TRBD2 covers 8 bases. The germline V gene encodes CDR1 SQVTM and CDR2 ANQGSEA. The CDR3 extends over 13 amino acids. The ends lost 7 bases at V and 4 bases at J; junction bases unmatched: 9. CDR3 bases: TGCAGCGCCGAAGCGGGGGAGCAATACGAGCAGTACTTC. This translates into CSAEAGEQYEQYF.

The chain carries TRBV15 and TRBJ2-1; possibly TRBD1 for D (6 bases). The CDR3 is 15 amino acids. V shed 0 bases and J shed 4 bases, with 10 bases lying between them. Per germline, CDR1 LNHNV and CDR2 YYDKDF (reference sequence). The CDR3 reads CATSRDGQGYNEQFF. In DNA, the CDR3 is TGTGCCACCAGCAGAGATGGTCAGGGGTACAATGAGCAGTTCTTC. The entire variable domain, with the rest obtained from reference TRBV15 and TRBJ2-1, is as follows: DAMVIQNPRYQVTQFGKPVTLSCSQTLNHNVMYWYQQKSSQAPKLLFHYYDKDFNNEADTPDNFQSRRPNTSFCFLDIRSPGLGDTAMYLCATSRDGQGYNEQFFGPGTRLTVL.

The chain is built from TRBV30 and TRBJ1-1, with D possibly being TRBD1 (5 bases). This CDR3 spans 21 amino acids. The V gene's germline CDR1 is GTSNPN and CDR2 SVGIG (reference sequence). Trimming stripped 2 bases from V and 0 bases from J, with 31 bases between. The CDR3 DNA reads TGTGCCTGGAGTAGACCCCCCCTTTATTCGGGGGAAAACCTCATGAACACTGAAGCTTTCTTT. Translation gives CAWSRPPLYSGENLMNTEAFF.

V usage is TRBV5-1 and J usage is TRBJ2-5; 9 bases are a match to TRBD2. This CDR3 comprises 16 residues. Germline V CDR1 and CDR2: SGHRS, YFSETQ. V was clipped by 1 base and J by 2 bases; unmatched bases: 6. The CDR3 reads CASSLQLAGTQETQYF. The CDR3, as DNA: TGCGCCAGCAGCTTGCAGCTAGCGGGGACGCAAGAGACCCAGTACTTC.

Regarding this clone: The same CDR3 can be traced to other DNA sequences in this sample. This chain links TRBV9 with TRBJ2-1, with D tentatively TRBD2 (7 bases). From germline, CDR1 is SGDLS and CDR2 YYNGEE. V dropped 0 bases and J dropped 4 bases, with 11 bases sitting between them. This CDR3 comprises 15 residues. CDR3 bases: TGTGCCAGCAGCGTAGAGAGGGGGGGGTACAATGAGCAGTTCTTC. Amino acid sequence: CASSVERGGYNEQFF.

The chain employs TRBV19 and TRBJ1-1, with TRBD1 identical over 8 bases. V gave up 6 bases and J gave up 5 bases; unmatched junction bases: 11. The CDR3 loop spans 15 amino acids. CDR1 LNHDA and CDR2 SQIVND come from the germline V gene (reference sequence). As DNA, the CDR3 is TGTGCCAGTAGCCCGACAGGGGTGAAGTATACTGAAGCTTTCTTT. Protein: CASSPTGVKYTEAFF.

This clone appeared a few times. The chain employs TRBV7-2 and TRBJ1-3; TRBD1 aligns across 9 bases. V gave up 1 base and J gave up 4 bases; unmatched junction bases: 5. The CDR3 runs to 16 residues. Per the germline V gene, CDR1 is SGHTA and CDR2 is FQGNSA. CDR3 DNA: TGTGCCAGCAGCTTAGTACAGGGGGCGAGGGGAAACACCATATATTTT. Translating it yields CASSLVQGARGNTIYF.

V gene TRBV5-6 combines with J gene TRBJ1-5; TRBD1 agrees at 11 bases. Germline loops: CDR1 SGHDT, CDR2 YYEEEE. CDR3 length equals 17 residues. V shed 4 bases and J 6 bases; nucleotides not matched to a gene: 12. CDR3 DNA: TGTGCCAGCAGCCTTCGGACAGGGGGCCTCGCCGGTCAGCCCCAGCATTTT. This gives the protein CASSLRTGGLAGQPQHF.